A selection of T cell receptor beta chains follows, all from one sample in a study of T-cell reconstitution after alpha-beta-depleted transplantation in children. TCRdb called the PCR reads again in MiXCR, with one record for every CDR3 protein. This sample has just under 250,000 distinct CDR3 sequences, with about 25% found just once. The sequenced sample was PBMCs, obtained before TCRalphabeta/CD19-depleted stem cell transplant. These receptors were obtained from a girl aged 2 to 9 with Fanconi anemia, due to receive a stem cell transplant. The CDR3 runs from the conserved cysteine through the conserved F or W. Fields, in order: CDR3 length, clone size, D gene, V gene, J gene, CDR3 DNA, CDR3 protein. A D gene is named only where the DNA matches it firmly. Not all rows give a size; the values are once, few, many and, for expanded clones, a class.

len: 13
abundance: few
d_gene: -
v_gene: TRBV20-1
j_gene: TRBJ2-2
CDR3nt: TGCAGTGCTAGTAGGAGTAACACCGGGGAGCTGTTTTTT
CDR3aa: CSASRSNTGELFF

len: 14
abundance: many
d_gene: TRBD2
v_gene: TRBV7-2
j_gene: TRBJ2-7
CDR3nt: TGTGCCAGCAGCCCCCGAGAAGCGGGATACGAGCAGTACTTC
CDR3aa: CASSPREAGYEQYF

len: 12
abundance: many
d_gene: -
v_gene: TRBV10-3
j_gene: TRBJ2-1
CDR3nt: TGTGCCATCAGTGGTTCTAGCAATGAGCAGTTCTTC
CDR3aa: CAISGSSNEQFF

len: 17
abundance: -
d_gene: TRBD2
v_gene: TRBV20-1
j_gene: TRBJ2-5
CDR3nt: TGCAGTGCTAAGGCGACTAGCGGGAGTCTTCTGCAAGAGACCCAGTACTTC
CDR3aa: CSAKATSGSLLQETQYF

len: 15
abundance: many
d_gene: -
v_gene: TRBV5-6
j_gene: TRBJ2-1
CDR3nt: TGTGCCAGCAGCTTGGAGGGGGGGCTCCGTGGGGAGCAGTTCTTC
CDR3aa: CASSLEGGLRGEQFF

len: 12
abundance: -
d_gene: -
v_gene: TRBV28
j_gene: TRBJ1-1
CDR3nt: TGTGCCAGCAGTTCCTTGGCCTCCGAAGCTTTCTTT
CDR3aa: CASSSLASEAFF

len: 15
abundance: many
d_gene: -
v_gene: TRBV7-2
j_gene: TRBJ2-1
CDR3nt: TGTGCCAGCAGCTTAGCGGGGGGGCCTTCCAATGAGCAGTTCTTC
CDR3aa: CASSLAGGPSNEQFF

len: 15
abundance: many
d_gene: -
v_gene: TRBV7-2
j_gene: TRBJ1-2
CDR3nt: TGTGCCAGCAGCTTAGCTGGCGGCTGGGGTTATGGCTACACCTTC
CDR3aa: CASSLAGGWGYGYTF

len: 15
abundance: -
d_gene: -
v_gene: TRBV5-6
j_gene: TRBJ2-1
CDR3nt: TGTGCCAGCAGCTTAGACTTTAAGGGGTACAATGAGCAGTTCTTC
CDR3aa: CASSLDFKGYNEQFF

len: 15
abundance: once
d_gene: TRBD1
v_gene: TRBV12-3/TRBV12-4
j_gene: TRBJ2-3
CDR3nt: TGTGCCAGCAGTTTGACAGGGGGCCACACAGATACGCAGTATTTT
CDR3aa: CASSLTGGHTDTQYF

len: 17
abundance: many
d_gene: -
v_gene: TRBV10-3
j_gene: TRBJ2-3
CDR3nt: TGTGCCATCAGTGAGTCTCGGTTACAACGCTCCACAGATACGCAGTATTTT
CDR3aa: CAISESRLQRSTDTQYF

len: 15
abundance: once
d_gene: -
v_gene: TRBV20-1
j_gene: TRBJ2-1
CDR3nt: TGCAGTGCTAGAGATCACCCGGGGGCGGGCAATGAGCAGTTCTTC
CDR3aa: CSARDHPGAGNEQFF

len: 12
abundance: few
d_gene: -
v_gene: TRBV28
j_gene: TRBJ2-4
CDR3nt: TGTGCCAGCAGGGGTTCCAAAAACATTCAGTACTTC
CDR3aa: CASRGSKNIQYF

len: 12
abundance: -
d_gene: -
v_gene: TRBV3-1
j_gene: TRBJ2-7
CDR3nt: TGTGCCAGCAGCCAAGTCACCTACGAGCAGTACTTC
CDR3aa: CASSQVTYEQYF

len: 15
abundance: many
d_gene: TRBD2
v_gene: TRBV7-2
j_gene: TRBJ2-3
CDR3nt: TGTGCCAGCAGCTTACGGCGGGGGAGCACAGATACGCAGTATTTT
CDR3aa: CASSLRRGSTDTQYF

len: 16
abundance: -
d_gene: TRBD1
v_gene: TRBV20-1
j_gene: TRBJ1-1
CDR3nt: TGCAGTGGTAGGGCCCCAGGGGACAGAGCTAACACTGAAGCTTTCTTT
CDR3aa: CSGRAPGDRANTEAFF

len: 17
abundance: -
d_gene: TRBD2
v_gene: TRBV11-2
j_gene: TRBJ2-1
CDR3nt: TGTGCCAGCAGAAAACAGACTAGCGGGAGGATTCACAATGAGCAGTTCTTC
CDR3aa: CASRKQTSGRIHNEQFF

len: 13
abundance: many
d_gene: TRBD1
v_gene: TRBV29-1
j_gene: TRBJ1-2
CDR3nt: TGCAGCGTGAACAGGGGCCCTAACTATGGCTACACCTTC
CDR3aa: CSVNRGPNYGYTF

len: 17
abundance: many
d_gene: TRBD1
v_gene: TRBV7-6
j_gene: TRBJ1-2
CDR3nt: TGTGCCAGCAGCTCTGGGACAGTTACTTCACCTACCTATGGCTACACCTTC
CDR3aa: CASSSGTVTSPTYGYTF

len: 12
abundance: many
d_gene: -
v_gene: TRBV20-1
j_gene: TRBJ2-7
CDR3nt: TGCAGTGCTAACCTCGGAAACTACGAGCAGTACTTC
CDR3aa: CSANLGNYEQYF

len: 15
abundance: few
d_gene: -
v_gene: TRBV28
j_gene: TRBJ2-1
CDR3nt: TGTGCCAGCAGTTTATTCGGGAAGACCTACAATGAGCAGTTCTTC
CDR3aa: CASSLFGKTYNEQFF

len: 13
abundance: many
d_gene: -
v_gene: TRBV12-3/TRBV12-4
j_gene: TRBJ2-3
CDR3nt: TGTGCCAGCAGTTTGATCGTGGGGGATACGCAGTATTTT
CDR3aa: CASSLIVGDTQYF

len: 13
abundance: many
d_gene: -
v_gene: TRBV5-6
j_gene: TRBJ1-3
CDR3nt: TGTGCCAGCAGCTCTGCGCCTGGAAACACCATATATTTT
CDR3aa: CASSSAPGNTIYF

len: 12
abundance: many
d_gene: -
v_gene: TRBV18
j_gene: TRBJ2-3
CDR3nt: TGTGCCAGCAGTCCGGGCGCAGATACGCAGTATTTT
CDR3aa: CASSPGADTQYF

len: 15
abundance: -
d_gene: TRBD2
v_gene: TRBV7-3
j_gene: TRBJ2-3
CDR3nt: TGTGCCAGCAGCTTAGGAGGCGGGGGGAGGGATACGCAGTATTTT
CDR3aa: CASSLGGGGRDTQYF

len: 17
abundance: many
d_gene: -
v_gene: TRBV20-1
j_gene: TRBJ2-7
CDR3nt: TGCAGTGCTAGAGATCAAGGGCGACAGGTCGCATCCTACGAGCAGTACTTC
CDR3aa: CSARDQGRQVASYEQYF

len: 16
abundance: -
d_gene: -
v_gene: TRBV5-1
j_gene: TRBJ2-1
CDR3nt: TGCGCCAGCAGCTTGACTATAGCGGAAGGGTACAATGAGCAGTTCTTC
CDR3aa: CASSLTIAEGYNEQFF

len: 11
abundance: few
d_gene: -
v_gene: TRBV20-1
j_gene: TRBJ2-5
CDR3nt: TGCAGTGCGGTACCCCGGGAGACCCAGTACTTC
CDR3aa: CSAVPRETQYF

len: 17
abundance: few
d_gene: TRBD1
v_gene: TRBV12-3/TRBV12-4
j_gene: TRBJ2-5
CDR3nt: TGTGCCAGCAGTTCTGACCGGGACAGGGGGGGAAAAGAGACCCAGTACTTC
CDR3aa: CASSSDRDRGGKETQYF

len: 16
abundance: -
d_gene: -
v_gene: TRBV7-2
j_gene: TRBJ1-1
CDR3nt: TGTGCCAGCACCCTTGAACAGGGTCAAGTGAACACTGAAGCTTTCTTT
CDR3aa: CASTLEQGQVNTEAFF

len: 15
abundance: few
d_gene: -
v_gene: TRBV24-1
j_gene: TRBJ2-5
CDR3nt: TGTGCCACCAGTTCCCCGTCGCAAGGGGGAGAGACCCAGTACTTC
CDR3aa: CATSSPSQGGETQYF

len: 14
abundance: many
d_gene: -
v_gene: TRBV5-1
j_gene: TRBJ2-7
CDR3nt: TGCGCCAGCAGCTTGGGTCACGGAACCTACGAGCAGTACTTC
CDR3aa: CASSLGHGTYEQYF

len: 13
abundance: few
d_gene: TRBD2
v_gene: TRBV29-1
j_gene: TRBJ2-3
CDR3nt: TGCAGCGTTGACCGACTAGCTTCAGATACGCAGTATTTT
CDR3aa: CSVDRLASDTQYF

len: 19
abundance: -
d_gene: TRBD2
v_gene: TRBV20-1
j_gene: TRBJ2-3
CDR3nt: TGCAGTGCTACCAAAGGGACTAGCGGGAGGGCCAGGATTGAAGATACGCAGTATTTT
CDR3aa: CSATKGTSGRARIEDTQYF

len: 15
abundance: -
d_gene: TRBD2
v_gene: TRBV20-1
j_gene: TRBJ2-2
CDR3nt: TGCAGTGCTCTCCGACGGGGGGGTCTAACCGGGGAGCTGTTTTTT
CDR3aa: CSALRRGGLTGELFF

len: 12
abundance: many
d_gene: -
v_gene: TRBV6-5
j_gene: TRBJ1-4
CDR3nt: TGTGCCAGCAGTTTTCGCGGTGAAAAACTGTTTTTT
CDR3aa: CASSFRGEKLFF